A selection of T cell receptor beta chains follows, all from one sample in a study of OX40 agonist ivuxolimab in advanced cancers. Some clones are missing from TCRdb's copy, which holds only in-frame ones; the method was immunoSEQ multiplex PCR. The sample lists 65,000 to 100,000 clones; around 88% were seen once. The sequences come from CD4+ or CD8+ T cells sorted from blood, collected in a trial of the OX40 agonist ivuxolimab. Receptors originate from an adult with an advanced solid tumor such as melanoma, head and neck, liver or kidney cancer. Both conserved end residues are part of each CDR3. The order of the fields is J gene, D gene, clone size, V gene, CDR3 protein, CDR3 DNA. A D gene is named only where the DNA matches it firmly. Size is omitted from some rows. Given values are once, few, many or a class for expanded clones.

TRBJ2-1	NA	NA	TRBV29-1	CSVWQINLNEQFF	TGCAGCGTTTGGCAGATAAACCTCAATGAGCAGTTCTTC
TRBJ2-1	NA	few	TRBV5-4	CASSFTDYNEQFF	TGTGCCAGCAGCTTTACAGACTACAATGAGCAGTTCTTC
TRBJ1-2	NA	NA	TRBV2	CASRDGGPFGYTF	TGTGCCAGCAGGGACGGGGGTCCTTTTGGCTACACCTTC
TRBJ1-4	NA	NA	TRBV5-1	CASSLELGDGKLFF	TGCGCCAGCAGCTTGGAATTGGGTGATGGAAAACTGTTTTTT
TRBJ2-2	NA	NA	TRBV7-3	CASSQGAGELFF	TGTGCCAGCAGCCAAGGGGCCGGGGAGCTGTTTTTT
TRBJ2-5	TRBD2	NA	TRBV7-6	CASSSGTSGATRETQYF	TGTGCCAGCAGCTCCGGGACTAGCGGGGCCACCAGGGAGACCCAGTACTTC
TRBJ2-2	NA	NA	TRBV4-3	CASSRRDLASTNTGELFF	TGCGCCAGCAGCCGAAGAGATCTAGCGAGCACGAACACCGGGGAGCTGTTTTTT
TRBJ1-3	NA	NA	TRBV30	CAWTGMTGGNTIYF	TGTGCCTGGACTGGCATGACCGGAGGAAACACCATATATTTT
TRBJ2-3	NA	NA	TRBV20-1	CSARPTDTQYF	TGCAGTGCTAGACCCACAGATACGCAGTATTTT
TRBJ2-1	TRBD2	NA	TRBV11-3	CASSFSWGGSGYNEQFF	TGTGCCAGCAGCTTTAGCTGGGGCGGGAGCGGTTACAATGAGCAGTTCTTC
TRBJ2-1	NA	NA	TRBV7-8	CASTSLAVSSNEQFF	TGTGCCAGCACCTCCTTGGCGGTTTCTTCCAATGAGCAGTTCTTC
TRBJ1-5	NA	NA	TRBV19	CASSIGADQPQHF	TGTGCCAGTAGCATAGGGGCGGATCAGCCCCAGCATTTT
TRBJ1-1	NA	few	TRBV6-6	CASTLMGNTEAFF	TGTGCCAGCACACTTATGGGGAACACTGAAGCTTTCTTT
TRBJ2-1	TRBD2	NA	TRBV28	CASSLMSAGARNEQFF	TGTGCCAGCAGTTTGATGTCTGCGGGAGCAAGGAATGAGCAGTTCTTC
TRBJ2-5	NA	NA	TRBV29-1	CSVEGEIIPETQYF	TGCAGCGTTGAGGGGGAGATCATCCCAGAGACCCAGTACTTC
TRBJ2-3	NA	few	TRBV7-3	CASSLGGTGTDTQYF	TGTGCCAGCAGCTTGGGCGGGACCGGCACAGATACGCAGTATTTT
TRBJ1-5	NA	NA	TRBV7-2	CASSLDAGIQPQHF	TGTGCCAGCAGCTTAGACGCAGGGATCCAGCCCCAGCATTTT
TRBJ2-5	TRBD2	NA	TRBV5-8	CASSPGASGGQETQYF	TGTGCCAGCAGCCCAGGGGCTAGCGGGGGGCAAGAGACCCAGTACTTC